These T cell receptor beta chains were read from a single sample in a study of cytomegalovirus exposure and HLA in healthy donors. The table came from immunoSEQ multiplex PCR; TCRdb's copy has only in-frame clones and leaves some out. The data hold approximately 170,000 clones, with roughly two thirds observed a single time. The specimen was PBMCs. The receptor set was obtained from a woman in her thirties or forties in good health and CMV-seropositive. The conserved cysteine and the conserved F or W are not part of the CDR3 here. Each record gives: J gene, V gene, clone size, D gene, CDR3 protein. The D gene is left open where the match is weak. Where a row states a size, it is once, few, many or the class of an expanded clone; other rows omit it.

TRBJ1-6,TRBV4-3,once,-,ASSQRGPQGDSPLN
TRBJ1-3,TRBV5-1,-,-,ASSFGTVRSGNTIY
TRBJ2-3,TRBV9,-,TRBD2,ASSAGGFTDTQY
TRBJ2-7,TRBV10-3,-,TRBD2,AISAGLAGASYEQY
TRBJ2-1,TRBV27,-,-,ASSLVAYGRNEQF
TRBJ1-6,TRBV4-1,-,TRBD1,ASSLRDRDNSPLH
TRBJ1-5,TRBV6-6,few,-,ASSSQDQPQH
TRBJ2-3,TRBV5-1,-,-,ASSLLRGHTDTQY
TRBJ1-4,TRBV6-5,few,-,ASSYRGGEKLF
TRBJ2-1,TRBV5-1,few,-,ASSLGGTSYNEQF
TRBJ1-1,TRBV5-6,-,TRBD1,ASSLGTGVVSEAF
TRBJ2-3,TRBV12-5,-,TRBD2,ASGPGLAGLDTQY
TRBJ2-1,TRBV19,-,-,ASSIDFTGSV
TRBJ2-1,TRBV7-2,-,TRBD2,ASSLAAGVGYNEQF
TRBJ1-1,TRBV7-9,-,TRBD1,ASSFEGALTEAF
TRBJ2-3,TRBV12-1,-,-,ASSPVNFQY
TRBJ2-5,TRBV6-5,few,-,ASSGQQETQY
TRBJ1-1,TRBV25-1,-,TRBD1,ASSPPTGAFPEAF
TRBJ1-2,TRBV5-4,once,-,ASSLGQDGYT
TRBJ2-1,TRBV19,-,-,ASSIGVSSYNEQF
TRBJ1-1,TRBV7-9,-,TRBD1,ASSPDRTGAEAF
TRBJ2-1,TRBV10-3,-,-,AIRGRTEHNEQF
TRBJ2-2,TRBV4-3,-,TRBD2,ASSQWSRLAGEGGELF
TRBJ2-7,TRBV7-6,few,-,ASSLNGQYEQY
TRBJ1-1,TRBV2,once,TRBD1,ASRTTGGTEAF
TRBJ1-1,TRBV6-1,-,-,ASEAGQDTEAF
TRBJ2-3,TRBV19,-,TRBD2,ASRSIAGVTDTQY
TRBJ2-6,TRBV28,-,-,ASTISGNGANVLT
TRBJ2-5,TRBV5-1,-,TRBD1,ASSFQGQGSQETQY
TRBJ1-5,TRBV19,-,-,ASSATGGNQPQN
TRBJ2-1,TRBV7-2,-,TRBD2,ASSLFNSGTSFHNEQF
TRBJ2-7,TRBV5-1,once,-,ASSFLQGEQY